This TCR beta chain was sequenced for a study of T cells after yellow fever vaccination. Study information: Libraries from low-cell-number fractions were prepared with the SMART-Seq v4 Ultra Low Input RNA kit.

TCRdb recomputed calls from the 5' RACE reads with MiXCR, one row per CDR3 protein. The profile shows 250,000 to 350,000 distinct CDR3 sequences, 8.5% to 10% of them singletons. The V gene lost 3 bases and the J gene lost 13 bases, with 14 bases spanning the gap. The germline V gene has CDR1 KGHDR and CDR2 SFDVKD. The length of the CDR3 is 13 residues. Remarks on this clonotype: Its antigen is not identified.

General observations from the study: Subsequent to the booster, the majority of primary-vaccination clones reappeared (around 96% CD4, 80% to 90% CD8). Compared with primary, the secondary response was weaker and peaked at day 5, not 15.

The receptor comes from a man aged 18 to 30 who received the YFV17D yellow fever vaccine. V gene TRBV24-1 combines with J gene TRBJ1-4; no reliable D call. The sequences come from CD4+ T cells sorted from PBMCs, collected 5 days after the yellow fever booster vaccination. As DNA, the CDR3 is TGTGCCACCAGTGATGCCCGCGGACGGGTACTGTTTTTT. Its translation: CATSDARGRVLFF.